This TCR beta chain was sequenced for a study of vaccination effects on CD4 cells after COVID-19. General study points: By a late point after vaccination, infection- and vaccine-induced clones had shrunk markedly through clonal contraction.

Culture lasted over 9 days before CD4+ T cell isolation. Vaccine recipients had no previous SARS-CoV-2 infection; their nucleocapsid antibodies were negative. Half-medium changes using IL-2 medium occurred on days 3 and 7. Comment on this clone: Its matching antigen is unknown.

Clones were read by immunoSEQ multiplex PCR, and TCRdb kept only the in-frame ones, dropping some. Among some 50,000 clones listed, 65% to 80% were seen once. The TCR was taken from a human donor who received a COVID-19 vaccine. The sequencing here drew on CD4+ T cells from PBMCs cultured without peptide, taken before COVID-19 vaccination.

CDR3 amino acids: CASSQNRGAEAFF. The DNA for the CDR3 is TGTGCCAGCAGTCAAAACAGGGGAGCTGAAGCTTTCTTT. The chain has TRBV27 and TRBJ1-1; 7 bases match TRBD1. CDR3 length: 13 residues. The ends lost 5 bases at V and 6 bases at J; junction bases unmatched: 6. Germline lookup yields CDR1 MNHEY and CDR2 SMNVEV (reference sequence).